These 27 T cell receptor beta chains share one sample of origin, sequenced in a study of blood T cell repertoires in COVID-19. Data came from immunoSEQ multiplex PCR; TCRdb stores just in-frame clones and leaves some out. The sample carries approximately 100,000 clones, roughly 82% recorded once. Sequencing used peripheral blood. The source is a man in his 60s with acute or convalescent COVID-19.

The CDR3 here is CASSLSWENEQFF. As DNA, the CDR3 is TGTGCCAGCAGCTTGTCGTGGGAGAATGAGCAGTTCTTC. This chain joins TRBV5-8 and TRBJ2-1, with D perhaps matching TRBD2 (5 bases). Germline CDR1 reads SGHTS; CDR2 reads YDEGEE. V was cut by 1 base and J by 7 bases, with 9 bases left in between. The CDR3 sequence is 13 residues long.

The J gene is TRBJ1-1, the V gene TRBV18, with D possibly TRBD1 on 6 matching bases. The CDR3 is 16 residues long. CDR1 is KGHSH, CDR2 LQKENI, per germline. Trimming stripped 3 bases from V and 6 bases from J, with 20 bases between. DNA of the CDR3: TGTGCCAGCTCACCGGCCCCCGGCAGGGGCAATCCTGAAGCTTTCTTT. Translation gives CASSPAPGRGNPEAFF.

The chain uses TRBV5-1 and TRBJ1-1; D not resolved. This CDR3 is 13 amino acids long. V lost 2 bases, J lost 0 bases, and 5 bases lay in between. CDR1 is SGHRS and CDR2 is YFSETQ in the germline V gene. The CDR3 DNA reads TGCGCCAGCAGCTTCAATCTGAACACTGAAGCTTTCTTT. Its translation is CASSFNLNTEAFF.

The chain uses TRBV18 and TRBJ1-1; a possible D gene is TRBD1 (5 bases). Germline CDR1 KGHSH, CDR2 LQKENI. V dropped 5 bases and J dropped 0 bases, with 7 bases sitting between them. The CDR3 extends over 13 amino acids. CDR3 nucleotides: TGTGCCAGCTCAACGACAGTGAACACTGAAGCTTTCTTT. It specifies CASSTTVNTEAFF.

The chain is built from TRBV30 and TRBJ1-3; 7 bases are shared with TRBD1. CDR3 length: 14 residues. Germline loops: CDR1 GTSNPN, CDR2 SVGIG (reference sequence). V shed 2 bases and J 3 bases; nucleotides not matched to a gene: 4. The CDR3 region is CAWSTGVGGNTIYF. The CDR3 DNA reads TGTGCCTGGAGTACAGGGGTTGGTGGAAACACCATATATTTT. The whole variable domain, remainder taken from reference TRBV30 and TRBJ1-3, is SQTIHQWPATLVQPVGSPLSLECTVEGTSNPNLYWYRQAAGRGLQLLFYSVGIGQISSEVPQNLSASRPQDRQFILSSKKLLLSDSGFYLCAWSTGVGGNTIYFGEGSWLTVV.

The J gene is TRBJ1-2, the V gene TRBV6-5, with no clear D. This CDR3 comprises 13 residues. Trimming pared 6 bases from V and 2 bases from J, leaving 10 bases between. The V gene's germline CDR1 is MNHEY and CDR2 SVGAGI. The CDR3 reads CASSLDSNYGYTF. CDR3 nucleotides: TGTGCCAGCAGCCTAGACTCAAACTATGGCTACACCTTC.

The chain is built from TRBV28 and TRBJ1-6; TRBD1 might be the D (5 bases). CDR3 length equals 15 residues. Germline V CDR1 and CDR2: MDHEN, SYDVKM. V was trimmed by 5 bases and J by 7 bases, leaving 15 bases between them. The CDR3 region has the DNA TGTGCCAGCAGTCGTCGGGGGGGTATCAATTCACCCCTCCACTTT. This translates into CASSRRGGINSPLHF.

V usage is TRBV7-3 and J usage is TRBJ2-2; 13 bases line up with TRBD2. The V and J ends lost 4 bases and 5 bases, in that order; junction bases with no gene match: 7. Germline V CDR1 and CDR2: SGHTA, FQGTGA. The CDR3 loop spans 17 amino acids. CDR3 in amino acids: CASSSSLLAGGTGELFF. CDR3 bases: TGTGCCAGCAGCTCGAGCCTACTAGCGGGAGGGACCGGGGAGCTGTTTTTT.

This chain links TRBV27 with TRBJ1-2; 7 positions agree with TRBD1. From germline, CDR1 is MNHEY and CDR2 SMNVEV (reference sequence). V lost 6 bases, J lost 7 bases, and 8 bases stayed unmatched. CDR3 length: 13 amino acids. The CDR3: CASSENYRGGYTF. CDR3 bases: TGTGCCAGCAGCGAGAATTACAGGGGTGGCTACACCTTC.

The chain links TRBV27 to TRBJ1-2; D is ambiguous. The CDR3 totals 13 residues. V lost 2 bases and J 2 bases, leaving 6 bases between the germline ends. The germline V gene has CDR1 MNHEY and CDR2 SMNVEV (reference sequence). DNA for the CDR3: TGTGCCAGCAGTTTAGGAGGAAACTATGGCTACACCTTC. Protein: CASSLGGNYGYTF.

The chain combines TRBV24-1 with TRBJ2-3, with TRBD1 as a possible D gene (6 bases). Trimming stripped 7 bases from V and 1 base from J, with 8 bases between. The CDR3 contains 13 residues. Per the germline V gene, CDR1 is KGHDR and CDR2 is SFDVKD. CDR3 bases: TGTGCCACCAGAAAGGGGGGCACAGATACGCAGTATTTT. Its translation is CATRKGGTDTQYF.

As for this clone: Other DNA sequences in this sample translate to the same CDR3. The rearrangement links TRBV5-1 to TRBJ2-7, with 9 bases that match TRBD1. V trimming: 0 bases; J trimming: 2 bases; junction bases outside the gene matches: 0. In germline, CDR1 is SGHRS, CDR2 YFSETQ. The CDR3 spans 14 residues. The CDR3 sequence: CASSLGQGAYEQYF. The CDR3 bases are TGCGCCAGCAGCTTGGGACAGGGGGCCTACGAGCAGTACTTC.

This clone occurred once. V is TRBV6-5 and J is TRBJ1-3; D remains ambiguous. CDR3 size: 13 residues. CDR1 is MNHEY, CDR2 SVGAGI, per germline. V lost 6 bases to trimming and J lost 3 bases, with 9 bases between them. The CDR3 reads CASRSPGGNTIYF. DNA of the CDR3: TGTGCCAGCAGATCTCCGGGTGGAAACACCATATATTTT.

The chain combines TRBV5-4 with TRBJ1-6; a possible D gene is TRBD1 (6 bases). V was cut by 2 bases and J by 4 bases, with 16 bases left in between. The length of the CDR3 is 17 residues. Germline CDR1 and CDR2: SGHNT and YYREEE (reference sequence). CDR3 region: CASSFGGGPSYNSPLHF. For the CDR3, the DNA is TGTGCCAGCAGCTTTGGGGGGGGCCCCTCTTATAATTCACCCCTCCACTTT.

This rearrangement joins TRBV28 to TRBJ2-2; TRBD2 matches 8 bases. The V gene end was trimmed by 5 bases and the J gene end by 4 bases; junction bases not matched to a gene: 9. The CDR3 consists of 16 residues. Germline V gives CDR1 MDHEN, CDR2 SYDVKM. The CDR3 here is CASSPGGGQITGELFF. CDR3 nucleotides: TGTGCCAGCAGTCCCGGGGGGGGACAAATCACCGGGGAGCTGTTTTTT.

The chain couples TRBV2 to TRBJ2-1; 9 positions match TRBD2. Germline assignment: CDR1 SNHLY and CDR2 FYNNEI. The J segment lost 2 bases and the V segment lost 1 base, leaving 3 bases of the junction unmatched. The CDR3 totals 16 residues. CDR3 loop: CASSEGSGGAYNEQFF. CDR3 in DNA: TGTGCCAGCAGTGAAGGTAGCGGGGGCGCCTACAATGAGCAGTTCTTC.

CDR3 sequence (DNA): TGTGCCAGCTCACCCCAACAGCTGAGGGGGCGAGCGAACACTGAAGCTTTCTTT. This gives the protein CASSPQQLRGRANTEAFF. The chain employs TRBV18 and TRBJ1-1; 7 bases agree with TRBD1. Germline V gives CDR1 KGHSH, CDR2 LQKENI. The CDR3 runs to 18 residues. V lost 3 bases, J lost 1 base, and 14 bases stayed unmatched.

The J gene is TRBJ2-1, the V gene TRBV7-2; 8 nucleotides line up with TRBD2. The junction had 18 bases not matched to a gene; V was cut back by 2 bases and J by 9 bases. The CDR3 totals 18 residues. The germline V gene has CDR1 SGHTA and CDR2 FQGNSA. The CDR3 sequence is CASSLMPSGPPSQIEQFF. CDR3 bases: TGTGCCAGCAGCTTAATGCCTAGCGGGCCACCTAGCCAGATTGAGCAGTTCTTC.

The CDR3 DNA is TGTGCCAGCTCACCGGACAGTAATTCACCCCTCCACTTT. This sequence encodes CASSPDSNSPLHF. The chain carries TRBV18 and TRBJ1-6; D may be TRBD1 (6 bases). This CDR3 is 13 amino acids long. Germline CDR1 is KGHSH and CDR2 is LQKENI. V lost 3 bases to trimming and J lost 6 bases, with 6 bases between them.

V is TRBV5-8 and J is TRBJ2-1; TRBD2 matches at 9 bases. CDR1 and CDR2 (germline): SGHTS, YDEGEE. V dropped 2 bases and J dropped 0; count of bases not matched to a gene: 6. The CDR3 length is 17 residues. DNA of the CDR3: TGTGCCAGCAGCTTAGGGCTAGCGGGAAGCTCCTACAATGAGCAGTTCTTC. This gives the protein CASSLGLAGSSYNEQFF.

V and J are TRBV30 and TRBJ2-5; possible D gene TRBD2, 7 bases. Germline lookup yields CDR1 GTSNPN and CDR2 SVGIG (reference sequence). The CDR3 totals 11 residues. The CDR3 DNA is TGTGCGGGGGGGCAGCAAGAGACCCAGTACTTC. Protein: CAGGQQETQYF. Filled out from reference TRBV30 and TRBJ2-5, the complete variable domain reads SQTIHQWPATLVQPVGSPLSLECTVEGTSNPNLYWYRQAAGRGLQLLFYSVGIGQISSEVPQNLSASRPQDRQFILSSKKLLLSDSGFYLCAGGQQETQYFGPGTRLLVL.

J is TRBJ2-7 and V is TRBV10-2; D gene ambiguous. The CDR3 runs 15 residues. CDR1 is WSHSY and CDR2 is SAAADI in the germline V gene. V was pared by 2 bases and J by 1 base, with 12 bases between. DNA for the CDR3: TGCGCCAGCAGTGAGGGGCTCGGTAGGTCCTACGAGCAGTACTTC. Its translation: CASSEGLGRSYEQYF.

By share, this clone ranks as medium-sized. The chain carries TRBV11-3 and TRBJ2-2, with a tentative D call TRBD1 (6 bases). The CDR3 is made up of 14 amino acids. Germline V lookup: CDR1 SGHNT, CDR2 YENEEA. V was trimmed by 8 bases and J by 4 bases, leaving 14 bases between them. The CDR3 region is CASRGQRVTGELFF. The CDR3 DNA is TGTGCCAGCCGCGGACAGAGGGTCACCGGGGAGCTGTTTTTT.

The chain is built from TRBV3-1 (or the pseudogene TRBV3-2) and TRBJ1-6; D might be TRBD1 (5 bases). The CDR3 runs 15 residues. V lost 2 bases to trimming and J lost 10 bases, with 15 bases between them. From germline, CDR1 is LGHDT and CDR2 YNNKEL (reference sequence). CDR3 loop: CASSQRAGTGSPLHF. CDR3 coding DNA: TGTGCCAGCAGCCAACGTGCGGGGACGGGGTCACCCCTCCACTTT.

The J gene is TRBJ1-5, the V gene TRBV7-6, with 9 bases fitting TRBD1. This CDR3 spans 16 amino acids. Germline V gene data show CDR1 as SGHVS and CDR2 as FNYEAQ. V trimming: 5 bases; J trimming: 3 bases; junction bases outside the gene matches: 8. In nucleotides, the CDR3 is TGTGCCAGCAGCCACGGGACAGGGCTTGACAATCAGCCCCAGCATTTT. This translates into CASSHGTGLDNQPQHF.

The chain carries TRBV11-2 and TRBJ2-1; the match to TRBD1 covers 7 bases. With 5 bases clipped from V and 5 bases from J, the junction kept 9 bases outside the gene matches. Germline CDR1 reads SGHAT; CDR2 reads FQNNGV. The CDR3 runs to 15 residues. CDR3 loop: CASSQGQLAHNEQFF. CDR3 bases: TGTGCCAGCAGCCAGGGACAGTTGGCCCACAATGAGCAGTTCTTC.

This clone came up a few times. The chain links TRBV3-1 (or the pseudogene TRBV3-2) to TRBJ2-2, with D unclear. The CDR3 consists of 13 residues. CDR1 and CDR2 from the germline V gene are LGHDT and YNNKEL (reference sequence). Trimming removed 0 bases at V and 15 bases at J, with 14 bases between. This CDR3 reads CASSQEFRRSMFF. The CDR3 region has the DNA TGTGCCAGCAGCCAAGAATTTCGGCGGTCGATGTTTTTT.